Each of the 15 T cell receptor beta chains below was sequenced from the same sample in a study of memory CD4+ T cells and cytomegalovirus serostatus (dated by TCRdb to the late 2010s). Single viable CD3+CD4+CD8-CD45RO+ cells were sorted as memory CD4+ T cells on a FACSAria II. Library construction relied on the immunoSEQ multiplex PCR assay. This is the immuneACCESS table as TCRdb keeps it, with only in-frame sequences that have V and J called. A part of the clones is gone; compared with another copy, unresolved V genes explain less than half, and the rest is unexplained. This sample holds under 50,000 clones; around 80% were observed only once. In total, the top ten clones hold approximately 5.7% of the sample. Material for sequencing was memory CD4+ T cells from blood. All receptors derive from an adult in good health and CMV-seropositive.

The chain employs TRBV5-8 and TRBJ2-7, with D possibly being TRBD2 (5 bases). The V end lost 4 bases, the J end lost 0 bases, and 14 bases lay between the germline ends. This CDR3 contains 15 residues. Germline V gene sequence: CDR1 SGHTS, CDR2 YDEGEE. Written as DNA, the CDR3 is TGTGCCAGCAGCCGGAGGTCGGCTAACTCCTACGAGCAGTACTTC. This codes for CASSRRSANSYEQYF.

The rearrangement joins TRBV5-1 to TRBJ2-1, with TRBD2 identical over 10 bases. CDR1 and CDR2 from the germline V gene are SGHRS and YFSETQ. J gave up 6 bases and V 4 bases, and 4 bases lay outside the gene matches. There are 14 residues in the CDR3. The CDR3 DNA reads as TGCGCCAGCAGCAATCCTAGCGGGAGCAATGAGCAGTTCTTC. Translated, it gives CASSNPSGSNEQFF.

Only a few counts were recorded for this clone. The genes are TRBV29-1 and TRBJ1-1; no clear D. This CDR3 region has 15 residues. Germline assignment: CDR1 SQVTM and CDR2 ANQGSEA. Trimming took off 2 bases at V and 0 bases at J, with 13 bases between the two ends. CDR3 residues: CSVEQGRLMNTEAFF. CDR3 DNA sequence: TGCAGCGTTGAACAAGGGCGGCTCATGAACACTGAAGCTTTCTTT.

V usage is TRBV19 and J usage is TRBJ1-3, with TRBD1 as a possible D gene (5 bases). In germline, CDR1 is LNHDA, CDR2 SQIVND (reference sequence). This CDR3 contains 12 residues. Trimming took 6 bases from V and 9 from J, leaving 12 bases between them. The CDR3 protein is CASRGLSGTIYF. DNA of the CDR3: TGTGCCAGTAGGGGGCTTTCCGGCACCATATATTTT.

The chain uses TRBV6-5 and TRBJ2-3; D might be TRBD2 (5 bases). Germline V gene lookup returns CDR1 MNHEY and CDR2 SVGAGI. V lost 2 bases to trimming and J lost 6 bases, with 12 bases between them. The CDR3 sequence is 14 residues long. The CDR3 loop reads CASSYQRDGDTQYF. The DNA for the CDR3 is TGTGCCAGCAGTTACCAGAGGGATGGTGATACGCAGTATTTT.

V gene TRBV2 combines with J gene TRBJ2-7; D is unclear. Germline V CDR1 and CDR2: SNHLY, FYNNEI. Trimming took 4 bases from V and 4 from J, leaving 5 bases between them. The CDR3 length is 11 residues. CDR3: CASSARYEQYF. For the CDR3, the DNA is TGTGCCAGCAGTGCACGATACGAGCAGTACTTC.

The chain links TRBV4-1 to TRBJ1-2, with TRBD1 as a possible D gene (5 bases). CDR3 length equals 16 residues. V was pared by 2 bases and J by 2 bases, with 15 bases between. In germline, CDR1 is MGHRA, CDR2 YSYEKL. This CDR3 is CASSQRGGVSNYGYTF. In DNA, the CDR3 is TGCGCCAGCAGCCAACGGGGGGGGGTGTCCAACTATGGCTACACCTTC.

This chain connects TRBV11-1 to TRBJ2-1; 12 bases agree with TRBD2. Trimming cost V 8 bases and J 10 bases; bases outside gene matches: 9. The CDR3 is 14 residues long. Germline CDR1 reads SGHAT; CDR2 reads FQDESV (reference sequence). The CDR3 nucleotides read TGTGCCAGCGAGGGTGGACTAGCGGGGAGGGAGCAGTTCTTC. It encodes CASEGGLAGREQFF. The full variable domain, its missing parts supplied by reference TRBV11-1 and TRBJ2-1, is EAEVAQSPRYKITEKSQAVAFWCDPISGHATLYWYRQILGQGPELLVQFQDESVVDDSQLPKDRFSAERLKGVDSTLKIQPAELGDSAMYLCASEGGLAGREQFFGPGTRLTVL.

The chain has TRBV5-5 and TRBJ2-1, with 10 bases aligning to TRBD1. The CDR3 totals 14 residues. Germline trimming cut 4 bases from V and 5 bases from J; bases unmatched to any gene: 3. Germline V lookup: CDR1 SGHKS, CDR2 YYEKEE (reference sequence). The chain's CDR3 is CASSGGTGDNEQFF. CDR3 bases: TGTGCCAGCAGCGGGGGGACAGGGGACAATGAGCAGTTCTTC.

The J gene is TRBJ2-3, the V gene TRBV15; 8 bases fit TRBD2. With 1 base clipped from V and 4 bases from J, the junction kept 7 bases outside the gene matches. In germline, CDR1 is LNHNV, CDR2 YYDKDF (reference sequence). The CDR3 sequence is 16 residues long. CDR3 protein: CATSRGGAGVPDTQYF. For the CDR3, the DNA is TGTGCCACCAGCAGAGGCGGAGCGGGGGTCCCAGATACGCAGTATTTT.

The CDR3 loop is CASGTGRSYNEQFF. DNA for the CDR3: TGTGCCAGCGGCACGGGGCGGTCCTACAATGAGCAGTTCTTC. The rearrangement joins TRBV27 to TRBJ2-1; D is possibly TRBD1 or TRBD2 (5 bases each). The CDR3 is 14 amino acids. The germline V and J ends were trimmed by 8 bases and 1 base, with 12 bases remaining between them. Per the germline V gene, CDR1 is MNHEY and CDR2 is SMNVEV (reference sequence).

This chain joins TRBV5-6 and TRBJ2-5, with 7 bases aligning to TRBD2. Germline CDR1 reads SGHDT; CDR2 reads YYEEEE. Trimming removed 3 bases from V and 4 bases from J; junction bases left unmatched: 6. CDR3 length: 14 residues. The CDR3 spells CASSSTGEGETQYF. CDR3 nucleotides: TGTGCCAGCAGCTCGACCGGGGAGGGAGAGACCCAGTACTTC.

The V call is TRBV7-2, the J call TRBJ1-1, with D uncertain. Trimming took off 5 bases at V and 1 base at J, with 11 bases between the two ends. Per the germline V gene, CDR1 is SGHTA and CDR2 is FQGNSA. The CDR3 is 14 amino acids. CDR3 in amino acids: CASSELWGNTEAFF. The CDR3 DNA reads TGTGCCAGCAGCGAGTTGTGGGGGAACACTGAAGCTTTCTTT.

In DNA, the CDR3 is TGTGCCAGCAGCTCACTTTCGACAGGGGACACCGGGGAGCTGTTTTTT. It yields the protein CASSSLSTGDTGELFF. The V call is TRBV5-8, the J call TRBJ2-2; TRBD1 agrees at 8 bases. CDR1 is SGHTS and CDR2 is YDEGEE in the germline V gene. V dropped 3 bases and J dropped 3; count of bases not matched to a gene: 7. CDR3 size: 16 residues.

V gene TRBV6-1 combines with J gene TRBJ1-6; TRBD1 agrees at 7 bases. Trimming took 7 bases from V and 5 from J; bases not matched to a gene: 2. Germline V gene lookup returns CDR1 MNHNS and CDR2 SASEGT. The CDR3 consists of 13 residues. The CDR3 DNA reads TGTGCCAGCACTGACAGGGATAATTCACCCCTCCACTTT. As protein: CASTDRDNSPLHF.